A selection of T cell receptor beta chains follows, all from one sample in a study of high-grade serous ovarian cancer treatment subgroups. Produced via immunoSEQ multiplex PCR; TCRdb's table is partial and in-frame only. The sample records approximately 30,000 clones, around four fifths being singletons. Sequencing used tumor tissue. These TCRs come from a human donor with high-grade serous ovarian cancer. CDR3s include the opening cysteine and the closing phenylalanine or tryptophan. D genes are given only for firm matches. Size tells how often a clone was seen (once, few, many) or the class of an expanded clone, and some rows leave it out.

>.|TRBD1|TRBV7-4|TRBJ1-4
TGTGCCAGCAGCTTAGCGCCCGAGGACAGGGACCCAACTAATGAAAAACTGTTTTTT
CASSLAPEDRDPTNEKLFF
>.|TRBD2|TRBV2|TRBJ2-1
TGTGCCAGCGCCTGGACTAGCTCCTACAATGAGCAGTTCTTC
CASAWTSSYNEQFF
>.|.|TRBV7-9|TRBJ1-4
TGTGCCAGCAGCTTAAGTTCCGGTTGGGGTGAAAAACTGTTTTTT
CASSLSSGWGEKLFF
>.|.|TRBV6-6|TRBJ1-2
TGTGCCAGCGGCCCAGACGGGAACTATGGCTACACCTTC
CASGPDGNYGYTF
>few|.|TRBV28|TRBJ1-4
TGTGCCAGCAGTTTTCAGGCTAATGAAAAACTGTTTTTT
CASSFQANEKLFF
>once|TRBD2|TRBV6-1|TRBJ2-7
TGTGCCAGCAGTGAATGGGCGGGAGGGCTCGAGCAGTACTTC
CASSEWAGGLEQYF
>.|TRBD2|TRBV11-3|TRBJ2-7
TGTGCCAGCAGCTTATCTAGCGGGAAGGTAGGCGAGCAGTACTTC
CASSLSSGKVGEQYF
>.|.|TRBV7-2|TRBJ2-7
TGTGCCAGCAGCTTTGGTGAGAGAAACTACGAGCAGTACTTC
CASSFGERNYEQYF
>.|TRBD2|TRBV5-5|TRBJ2-1
TGTGCCAGCAGCTTGGTAGCGGGAGGTGGCTACAATGAGCAGTTCTTC
CASSLVAGGGYNEQFF
>.|.|TRBV11-3|TRBJ2-1
TGTGCCAGCAGTTTATTCTCTGGGGAGCAGTTCTTC
CASSLFSGEQFF
>few|.|TRBV28|TRBJ2-5
TGTGCCAGCAGCTCCAGGGGGTACAGGGGACTCCAAGAGACCCAGTACTTC
CASSSRGYRGLQETQYF
>.|TRBD2|TRBV11-3|TRBJ2-7
TGTGCCAGCAGCTCTGGACTAGCGGGAATCTACGAGCAGTACTTC
CASSSGLAGIYEQYF
>.|.|TRBV7-9|TRBJ1-4
TGTGCCAGCAGCGGATACCGCGGGGGGGGTGAAAAACTGTTTTTT
CASSGYRGGGEKLFF
>few|TRBD1|TRBV9|TRBJ1-1
TGTGCCAGCAGCTTAGGTACAGGGGAGACTGAAGCTTTCTTT
CASSLGTGETEAFF
>.|.|TRBV27|TRBJ1-4
TGTGCCAGCAGTTTGGCAACTAATGAAAAACTGTTTTTT
CASSLATNEKLFF
>.|TRBD1|TRBV19|TRBJ1-5
TGTGCCAGTAGTCCGGGGACAGGAGTTAGCAATCAGCCCCAGCATTTT
CASSPGTGVSNQPQHF
>.|TRBD2|TRBV11-2|TRBJ2-2
TGTGCCAGCAATCGGCTAGCGGGTCATTTTGGGACCGGGGAGCTGTTTTTT
CASNRLAGHFGTGELFF
>.|.|TRBV28|TRBJ2-2
TGTGCCAGCAGTCCCCGGACAGGGAGGGCCGGGGAGCTGTTTTTT
CASSPRTGRAGELFF
>once|.|TRBV12-5|TRBJ2-1
TGTGCTAGTGGACTCGCCATAGCGCTGAGCTCCTACAATGAGCAGTTCTTC
CASGLAIALSSYNEQFF
>.|.|TRBV30|TRBJ2-3
TGTGCCTGGAGTGACAGCACAGATACGCAGTATTTT
CAWSDSTDTQYF
>.|TRBD2|TRBV6-5|TRBJ2-2
TGTGCCAGCAGTCGACTAGCGGGAGGGCTCGGGCTGTTTTTT
CASSRLAGGLGLFF
>.|.|TRBV5-6|TRBJ1-1
TGTGCCAGCAGCTTGGTGAGGGCTGAAGCTTTCTTT
CASSLVRAEAFF
>once|TRBD2|TRBV6-1|TRBJ2-2
TGTGCCAGCAGTGAAAGAGCCGGACTAGCGGGAGTACACGGGGAGCTGTTTTTT
CASSERAGLAGVHGELFF
>.|.|TRBV7-9|TRBJ1-1
TGTGCCAGCAGCTTCCCCCAGGGAAGCACTGAAGCTTTCTTT
CASSFPQGSTEAFF
>medium-sized|.|TRBV7-2|TRBJ1-2
TGTGCCAGCAGCACCCGAGGGGGGAACTATGGCTACACCTTC
CASSTRGGNYGYTF
>.|.|TRBV21-1|TRBJ2-1
TGTGCCAGCAGCAAAGATTCGAAGGAGCGGGAGGGCCTCTATTATGAGCAGTTCTTC
CASSKDSKEREGLYYEQFF
>.|.|TRBV5-1|TRBJ2-6
TGCGCCAGCAGCGGGAGCTACGGGGCCAACGTCCTGACTTTC
CASSGSYGANVLTF
>.|TRBD1|TRBV5-1|TRBJ2-2
TGCGCCAGCAGCTTGACGGACAGGGTCACCGGGGAGCTGTTTTTT
CASSLTDRVTGELFF